These T cell receptor beta chains were read from a single sample in a study of blood T cell repertoires in COVID-19. Produced via immunoSEQ multiplex PCR; TCRdb's table is partial and in-frame only. The sample shows about 190,000 clones, about 85% of them seen only once. What was sequenced was peripheral blood. The origin of the receptors is a man aged 80 or over with COVID-19, enrolled during active disease. Each CDR3 is given with its conserved first and last residue. Fields, in order: D gene, J gene, clone size, V gene, CDR3 protein, CDR3 DNA. The D gene is left open where the match is weak. Clone size, where shown, is once, few, many, or a class for clones that have expanded.

D gene: -; J gene: TRBJ1-5; clone size: -; V gene: TRBV28; CDR3 protein: CASRTGNQPQHF; CDR3 DNA: TGTGCCAGCAGAACAGGAAATCAGCCCCAGCATTTT
D gene: TRBD1; J gene: TRBJ1-5; clone size: -; V gene: TRBV7-9; CDR3 protein: CASSLGQGSYNQPQHF; CDR3 DNA: TGTGCCAGCAGCTTAGGACAGGGGAGTTACAATCAGCCCCAGCATTTT
D gene: -; J gene: TRBJ2-1; clone size: -; V gene: TRBV4-3; CDR3 protein: CASSQVSAGVNEQFF; CDR3 DNA: TGCGCCAGCAGCCAAGTCTCTGCAGGGGTCAATGAGCAGTTCTTC
D gene: -; J gene: TRBJ1-1; clone size: -; V gene: TRBV6-5; CDR3 protein: CASKPNRPDTEAFF; CDR3 DNA: TGTGCCAGCAAACCGAACCGCCCGGACACTGAAGCTTTCTTT
D gene: -; J gene: TRBJ1-4; clone size: -; V gene: TRBV5-1; CDR3 protein: CASSFGGGYEKLFF; CDR3 DNA: TGCGCCAGCAGCTTTGGGGGCGGCTATGAAAAACTGTTTTTT
D gene: -; J gene: TRBJ2-5; clone size: -; V gene: TRBV7-9; CDR3 protein: CASSPGSERTQYF; CDR3 DNA: TGTGCCAGCTCCCCCGGGTCGGAGAGGACCCAGTACTTC
D gene: -; J gene: TRBJ1-3; clone size: -; V gene: TRBV6-6; CDR3 protein: CASTSRGSGNTIYF; CDR3 DNA: TGTGCCAGCACCTCCCGCGGCTCTGGAAACACCATATATTTT
D gene: TRBD2; J gene: TRBJ2-2; clone size: -; V gene: TRBV3-1/TRBV3-2; CDR3 protein: CASSQASSGALRELFF; CDR3 DNA: TGTGCCAGCAGCCAAGCGAGTAGCGGGGCCCTTAGGGAGCTGTTTTTT
D gene: -; J gene: TRBJ2-7; clone size: -; V gene: TRBV7-2; CDR3 protein: CASSPGAAGWEQYF; CDR3 DNA: TGTGCCAGCAGCCCGGGGGCAGCGGGGTGGGAGCAGTACTTC
D gene: -; J gene: TRBJ1-1; clone size: -; V gene: TRBV3-1/TRBV3-2; CDR3 protein: CASSNNRNTEAFF; CDR3 DNA: TGTGCCAGCAGCAATAACAGGAACACTGAAGCTTTCTTT
D gene: TRBD2; J gene: TRBJ2-1; clone size: -; V gene: TRBV12-5; CDR3 protein: CASGLTLGELAGAYNEQFF; CDR3 DNA: TGTGCTAGTGGTTTGACCCTAGGGGAGCTAGCGGGGGCCTACAATGAGCAGTTCTTC
D gene: TRBD1; J gene: TRBJ1-6; clone size: -; V gene: TRBV9; CDR3 protein: CASSARQGFHSPLHF; CDR3 DNA: TGTGCCAGCAGCGCCAGACAGGGATTTCATTCACCCCTCCACTTT
D gene: -; J gene: TRBJ2-7; clone size: -; V gene: TRBV6-6; CDR3 protein: CASSYPAGEIEGEQYF; CDR3 DNA: TGTGCCAGCAGTTACCCTGCAGGAGAAATTGAGGGCGAGCAGTACTTC
D gene: -; J gene: TRBJ1-1; clone size: -; V gene: TRBV7-9; CDR3 protein: CASSVQGQGSTEVFF; CDR3 DNA: TGTGCCAGCAGCGTACAGGGACAAGGGAGCACTGAAGTTTTCTTT
D gene: -; J gene: TRBJ1-4; clone size: -; V gene: TRBV5-1; CDR3 protein: CASSSGGDYPNEKLFF; CDR3 DNA: TGCGCCAGCAGCTCGGGGGGCGATTATCCTAATGAAAAACTGTTTTTT
D gene: TRBD2; J gene: TRBJ2-7; clone size: -; V gene: TRBV11-2; CDR3 protein: CASSPVGGGTYEQYF; CDR3 DNA: TGTGCCAGCAGCCCAGTCGGGGGGGGGACCTACGAGCAGTACTTC
D gene: TRBD2; J gene: TRBJ2-3; clone size: once; V gene: TRBV5-6; CDR3 protein: CASSYGLAGGADTQYF; CDR3 DNA: TGTGCCAGCAGCTACGGACTAGCGGGGGGAGCAGATACGCAGTATTTT
D gene: -; J gene: TRBJ1-2; clone size: -; V gene: TRBV15; CDR3 protein: CATSRTPQGGYGYTF; CDR3 DNA: TGTGCCACCAGCCGGACACCTCAAGGAGGGTATGGCTACACCTTC
D gene: -; J gene: TRBJ1-1; clone size: -; V gene: TRBV19; CDR3 protein: CASSIDGFEAFF; CDR3 DNA: TGTGCCAGTAGTATAGACGGGTTTGAAGCTTTCTTT
D gene: -; J gene: TRBJ1-4; clone size: -; V gene: TRBV10-2; CDR3 protein: CASFGEKLFF; CDR3 DNA: TGCGCCAGTTTCGGGGAAAAACTGTTTTTT
D gene: -; J gene: TRBJ2-3; clone size: -; V gene: TRBV2; CDR3 protein: CASSRTADTQYF; CDR3 DNA: TGTGCCAGCAGCAGGACTGCAGATACGCAGTATTTT
D gene: TRBD1; J gene: TRBJ1-1; clone size: -; V gene: TRBV29-1; CDR3 protein: CSSRTGMNTEAFF; CDR3 DNA: TGCAGCTCCCGGACAGGCATGAACACTGAAGCTTTCTTT
D gene: TRBD1; J gene: TRBJ2-3; clone size: -; V gene: TRBV11-2; CDR3 protein: CASSRQGVHTDTQYF; CDR3 DNA: TGTGCCAGCAGCCGTCAGGGGGTGCACACAGATACGCAGTATTTT
D gene: TRBD1; J gene: TRBJ1-1; clone size: -; V gene: TRBV10-3; CDR3 protein: CAISADRGITEAFF; CDR3 DNA: TGTGCCATCAGTGCCGACAGGGGCATCACTGAAGCTTTCTTT
D gene: TRBD1; J gene: TRBJ2-5; clone size: -; V gene: TRBV9; CDR3 protein: CASSQDRGRAETQYF; CDR3 DNA: TGTGCCAGCAGCCAGGACAGGGGGCGGGCGGAGACCCAGTACTTC
D gene: TRBD1; J gene: TRBJ1-5; clone size: -; V gene: TRBV19; CDR3 protein: CASRDRVRNQPQHF; CDR3 DNA: TGTGCCAGTAGGGACAGGGTTAGGAATCAGCCCCAGCATTTT
D gene: TRBD1; J gene: TRBJ1-4; clone size: -; V gene: TRBV2; CDR3 protein: CASSELSGGLGEKLFF; CDR3 DNA: TGTGCCAGCAGTGAACTCTCAGGGGGGCTTGGGGAAAAACTGTTTTTT
D gene: -; J gene: TRBJ1-6; clone size: -; V gene: TRBV15; CDR3 protein: CATSRVWGRIHNSPLHF; CDR3 DNA: TGTGCCACCAGCAGAGTATGGGGGCGAATACATAATTCACCCCTCCACTTT
D gene: -; J gene: TRBJ1-2; clone size: -; V gene: TRBV7-9; CDR3 protein: CASSLGDRFSYGYTF; CDR3 DNA: TGTGCCAGCAGCTTAGGAGACAGGTTCTCCTATGGCTACACCTTC
D gene: -; J gene: TRBJ1-2; clone size: -; V gene: TRBV9; CDR3 protein: CASSADPGATYGYTF; CDR3 DNA: TGTGCCAGCAGCGCAGACCCGGGAGCTACTTATGGCTACACCTTC
D gene: -; J gene: TRBJ1-5; clone size: -; V gene: TRBV7-2; CDR3 protein: CASSLDSYQPRHF; CDR3 DNA: TGTGCCAGCAGCTTGGACAGTTACCAGCCCCGGCATTTT
D gene: -; J gene: TRBJ1-5; clone size: few; V gene: TRBV28; CDR3 protein: CASSLGQSYQPQHF; CDR3 DNA: TGTGCCAGCAGTTTGGGGCAGAGCTATCAGCCCCAGCATTTT
D gene: TRBD1; J gene: TRBJ1-3; clone size: few; V gene: TRBV27; CDR3 protein: CASQAGTGFGNTIYF; CDR3 DNA: TGTGCCAGCCAAGCCGGGACAGGGTTTGGAAACACCATATATTTT
D gene: -; J gene: TRBJ1-3; clone size: -; V gene: TRBV4-2; CDR3 protein: CASSQVLSGQSSGNTIYF; CDR3 DNA: TGTGCCAGCAGCCAAGTTTTGTCAGGACAGAGCTCTGGAAACACCATATATTTT
D gene: -; J gene: TRBJ1-4; clone size: -; V gene: TRBV2; CDR3 protein: CASKEGADEKLFF; CDR3 DNA: TGTGCCAGCAAGGAAGGGGCGGATGAAAAACTGTTTTTT
D gene: -; J gene: TRBJ2-4; clone size: -; V gene: TRBV5-6; CDR3 protein: CASSIGGLAKNIQYF; CDR3 DNA: TGTGCCAGCAGTATAGGCGGGTTAGCCAAAAACATTCAGTACTTC
D gene: TRBD2; J gene: TRBJ2-5; clone size: -; V gene: TRBV20-1; CDR3 protein: CSASPAGVETQYF; CDR3 DNA: TGCAGTGCTAGTCCAGCGGGGGTAGAGACCCAGTACTTC
D gene: -; J gene: TRBJ2-2; clone size: -; V gene: TRBV7-8; CDR3 protein: CASSLGSPNTGELFF; CDR3 DNA: TGTGCCAGCAGCTTAGGTAGTCCGAACACCGGGGAGCTGTTTTTT
D gene: TRBD1; J gene: TRBJ2-7; clone size: -; V gene: TRBV3-1/TRBV3-2; CDR3 protein: CASTTGGMDEQYF; CDR3 DNA: TGTGCCAGCACCACAGGGGGTATGGACGAGCAGTACTTC
D gene: TRBD2; J gene: TRBJ2-5; clone size: -; V gene: TRBV5-1; CDR3 protein: CASSAGDLGETQYF; CDR3 DNA: TGCGCCAGCAGCGCGGGAGATTTAGGGGAGACCCAGTACTTC
D gene: TRBD1; J gene: TRBJ2-7; clone size: -; V gene: TRBV14; CDR3 protein: CASSLGQDYEQYF; CDR3 DNA: TGTGCCAGCAGCCTGGGACAGGACTACGAGCAGTACTTC
D gene: -; J gene: TRBJ2-3; clone size: -; V gene: TRBV24-1; CDR3 protein: CATSDFVGLTDTQYF; CDR3 DNA: TGTGCCACCAGTGATTTCGTGGGCCTCACAGATACGCAGTATTTT
D gene: -; J gene: TRBJ1-1; clone size: -; V gene: TRBV12-3/TRBV12-4; CDR3 protein: CASSLARTEAFF; CDR3 DNA: TGTGCCAGCAGTTTAGCGCGAACTGAAGCTTTCTTT
D gene: -; J gene: TRBJ1-4; clone size: -; V gene: TRBV18; CDR3 protein: CASSPRVNEKLFF; CDR3 DNA: TGTGCCAGCTCACCCCGGGTTAATGAAAAACTGTTTTTT